Each of the 28 T cell receptor beta chains below was sequenced from the same sample in a study of blood T cell repertoires in COVID-19. TCRdb's copy holds only in-frame clones and misses some; the assay was immunoSEQ multiplex PCR. This table holds fewer than 350,000 clones, approximately 91% found once. The sample was peripheral blood. The receptor set was obtained from a man younger than 35 with active or convalescent COVID-19.

This chain uses TRBV5-6 with TRBJ2-2; TRBD1 aligns across 8 bases. The CDR3 consists of 14 residues. V gave up 3 bases and J gave up 7 bases; unmatched junction bases: 5. The germline V gene encodes CDR1 SGHDT and CDR2 YYEEEE. The CDR3 sequence: CASSYGQGGGELFF. The CDR3 nucleotides read TGTGCCAGCAGCTACGGACAGGGAGGCGGGGAGCTGTTTTTT.

This chain links TRBV6-1 with TRBJ1-5; unclear D gene. The CDR3 consists of 15 residues. Per the germline V gene, CDR1 is MNHNS and CDR2 is SASEGT. Trimming left V 1 base short and J 6 bases short, with 13 bases between. The DNA for the CDR3 is TGTGCCAGCAGTGAAGGTGGCAGCGGAGCTCAGCCCCAGCATTTT. Encoded protein: CASSEGGSGAQPQHF.

The rearrangement links TRBV9 to TRBJ2-5; D unresolved. V gave up 3 bases and J gave up 3 bases, with 9 bases separating them. This CDR3 has 13 amino acids. Germline V gene data show CDR1 as SGDLS and CDR2 as YYNGEE. The CDR3 is CASSDSNEETQYF. CDR3 coding DNA: TGTGCCAGCAGCGACAGTAACGAAGAGACCCAGTACTTC.

This clone was counted only a few times. The V call is TRBV5-1, the J call TRBJ2-3; 8 nucleotides match TRBD2. Germline V CDR1 and CDR2: SGHRS, YFSETQ. This CDR3 region has 14 residues. Unmatched junction bases numbered 3, after V lost 4 bases and J lost 2 bases. This CDR3 is CASSRTSTTDTQYF. CDR3 DNA: TGCGCCAGCAGCAGGACTAGCACCACAGATACGCAGTATTTT.

The chain uses TRBV6-1 and TRBJ1-5; unclear D gene. CDR3 length equals 13 residues. CDR1 is MNHNS and CDR2 is SASEGT in the germline V gene. Trimming shortened V by 3 bases and J by 7 bases, and 10 bases separated the two germline ends. The CDR3 sequence: CASSDREAQPQHF. Written as DNA, the CDR3 is TGTGCCAGCAGTGATAGGGAGGCGCAGCCCCAGCATTTT.

The V and J genes are TRBV4-3 and TRBJ1-3; tentatively, D is TRBD1 (5 bases). CDR3 length equals 15 residues. Germline values: CDR1 LGHNA, CDR2 YSLEER. V was shortened by 1 base and J by 1 base, with 8 bases between the two germline ends. The chain's CDR3 is CASSQGGGSGNTIYF. CDR3 sequence (DNA): TGCGCCAGCAGCCAAGGGGGGGGGTCTGGAAACACCATATATTTT.

The chain links TRBV4-1 to TRBJ2-7, with a tentative D call TRBD1 (5 bases). CDR1 is MGHRA, CDR2 YSYEKL, per germline. The CDR3 sequence is 16 residues long. V lost 1 base, J lost 5 bases, and 18 bases lay in between. CDR3 DNA sequence: TGCGCCAGCAGCCAAGGAGCTGGGCAGGGTCCCAACGAGCAGTACTTC. This sequence encodes CASSQGAGQGPNEQYF.

The chain carries TRBV15 and TRBJ1-1; D is perhaps TRBD1 (5 bases). The V and J ends lost 5 bases and 4 bases respectively, with 14 bases between them. Per germline, CDR1 LNHNV and CDR2 YYDKDF (reference sequence). This CDR3 has 14 amino acids. CDR3 loop: CATSWRGGGTEAFF. CDR3 sequence (DNA): TGTGCCACCAGCTGGCGGGGGGGTGGCACTGAAGCTTTCTTT.

The V and J genes are TRBV6-6 and TRBJ1-2; 10 bases line up with TRBD1. V shed 2 bases and J 7 bases; nucleotides not matched to a gene: 7. This CDR3 region has 15 residues. Germline V gene lookup returns CDR1 MNHNY and CDR2 SVGAGI (reference sequence). CDR3 DNA sequence: TGTGCCAGCAGTTACGCCGGGACAGGGGCTGCTGGCTACACCTTC. Translating it yields CASSYAGTGAAGYTF.

The chain has TRBV7-2 and TRBJ2-3; the match to TRBD2 covers 9 bases. Per germline, CDR1 SGHTA and CDR2 FQGNSA. V was clipped by 5 bases and J by 2 bases; unmatched bases: 11. The CDR3 is 17 amino acids. CDR3 in DNA: TGTGCCAGCAGCCCCCATGGGCGGGGGGGAATCACAGATACGCAGTATTTT. This gives the protein CASSPHGRGGITDTQYF.

The chain has TRBV7-2 and TRBJ2-1, with 12 bases identical to TRBD2. V was pared by 3 bases and J by 12 bases, with 6 bases of the junction left unmatched. There are 14 residues in the CDR3. The germline V gene has CDR1 SGHTA and CDR2 FQGNSA. The CDR3 sequence is CASSFASGGAWQFF. The CDR3 coding sequence is TGTGCCAGCAGCTTCGCTAGCGGGGGGGCTTGGCAGTTCTTC.

V usage is TRBV6-5 and J usage is TRBJ1-4; D uncertain. Germline lookup yields CDR1 MNHEY and CDR2 SVGAGI. This CDR3 has 11 amino acids. Trimming removed 6 bases at V and 7 bases at J, with 6 bases between. CDR3 amino acids: CASREGEKLFF. The CDR3 DNA sequence: TGTGCCAGCAGGGAGGGTGAAAAACTGTTTTTT.

This clone has ten or more counts. The chain employs TRBV4-1 and TRBJ2-6; D is undetermined. Germline CDR1 MGHRA, CDR2 YSYEKL. There are 18 residues in the CDR3. The germline V and J ends were trimmed by 2 bases and 0 bases, with 14 bases remaining between them. CDR3 region: CASSQLDRVFSGANVLTF. In DNA, the CDR3 is TGCGCCAGCAGCCAACTAGATCGGGTCTTCTCTGGGGCCAACGTCCTGACTTTC.

The V and J genes are TRBV28 and TRBJ2-3, with D possibly matching TRBD2 (6 bases). The CDR3 has 18 residues. CDR1 is MDHEN, CDR2 SYDVKM, per germline. Trimming left V 5 bases short and J 2 bases short, with 23 bases between. CDR3 sequence reads: CASSPIQGAGKHTDTQYF. The CDR3 DNA reads as TGTGCCAGCAGTCCGATACAAGGGGCGGGAAAACACACAGATACGCAGTATTTT. Together with reference TRBV28 and TRBJ2-3, the CDR3 gives the full variable domain: DVKVTQSSRYLVKRTGEKVFLECVQDMDHENMFWYRQDPGLGLRLIYFSYDVKMKEKGDIPEGYSVSREKKERFSLILESASTNQTSMYLCASSPIQGAGKHTDTQYFGPGTRLTVL.

The V call is TRBV15, the J call TRBJ1-2; 12 bases align to TRBD1. The ends lost 4 bases at V and 4 bases at J; junction bases unmatched: 10. CDR1 is LNHNV, CDR2 YYDKDF, per germline (reference sequence). The CDR3 is 17 amino acids. The CDR3 DNA reads as TGTGCCACCAGCACCCCGGGACAGGGGGCGCTTACCTATGGCTACACCTTC. This translates into CATSTPGQGALTYGYTF.

V usage is TRBV6-1 and J usage is TRBJ1-2; D gene unclear. The V end lost 0 bases, the J end lost 9 bases, and 8 bases lay between the germline ends. The CDR3 sequence is 12 residues long. CDR1 and CDR2 (germline): MNHNS, SASEGT. The CDR3 DNA follows: TGTGCCAGCAGTGAAGCGGGCTGGAGCTACACCTTC. Translated: CASSEAGWSYTF.

In DNA form, the CDR3 reads TGTGCCAGCAGTTTAGGGGGGGTTACTGAAGCTTTCTTT. Translated: CASSLGGVTEAFF. This sequence joins TRBV12-3 or TRBV12-4 and TRBJ1-1, with a weak D call TRBD1 (5 bases). V lost 1 base to trimming and J lost 5 bases, with 8 bases between them. CDR3 length: 13 amino acids.

This chain links TRBV19 with TRBJ1-5; D is uncertain. This CDR3 is built from 17 residues. Trimming left V 3 bases short and J 0 bases short, with 15 bases between. Germline V gene data show CDR1 as LNHDA and CDR2 as SQIVND (reference sequence). CDR3 protein: CASSMPPFGGSNQPQHF. The CDR3 region has the DNA TGTGCCAGTAGTATGCCCCCATTTGGAGGTAGCAATCAGCCCCAGCATTTT.

The rearrangement joins TRBV29-1 to TRBJ2-1; 9 bases map to TRBD1. The V gene's germline CDR1 is SQVTM and CDR2 ANQGSEA. The V and J ends lost 5 bases and 6 bases, in that order; junction bases with no gene match: 2. The CDR3 covers 12 residues. CDR3 sequence reads: CSVPTGGNEQFF. In DNA form, the CDR3 reads TGCAGCGTTCCGACAGGGGGCAATGAGCAGTTCTTC.

The rearrangement links TRBV5-6 to TRBJ1-2, with a tentative D call TRBD1 (5 bases). The germline V gene has CDR1 SGHDT and CDR2 YYEEEE. This CDR3 is built from 14 residues. Trimming took off 2 bases at V and 2 bases at J, with 10 bases between the two ends. CDR3: CASSFQGGNYGYTF. The CDR3 nucleotides read TGTGCCAGCAGCTTTCAGGGTGGGAACTATGGCTACACCTTC.

The J gene is TRBJ2-7, the V gene TRBV7-9; D gene unclear. V dropped 6 bases and J dropped 0 bases, with 12 bases sitting between them. CDR3 size: 14 residues. In germline, CDR1 is SEHNR, CDR2 FQNEAQ (reference sequence). In DNA, the CDR3 is TGTGCCAGCAGTCCGCTTCGGGTCTCCTACGAGCAGTACTTC. It specifies CASSPLRVSYEQYF.

The chain joins TRBV7-9 to TRBJ1-2; 9 nucleotides align to TRBD1. There are 13 residues in the CDR3. Germline-derived CDR1 and CDR2 are SEHNR and FQNEAQ (reference sequence). V dropped 3 bases and J dropped 7; count of bases not matched to a gene: 3. The CDR3, as DNA: TGTGCCAGCAGCTTCGACAGGGGGGGTGGCTACACCTTC. Translating it yields CASSFDRGGGYTF.

The CDR3 region is CASSFLTDTEAFF. Here the CDR3 DNA reads TGTGCCAGCAGTTTTTTGACAGATACTGAAGCTTTCTTT. The chain couples TRBV12-3 or TRBV12-4 to TRBJ1-1, with D perhaps matching TRBD1 (5 bases). The CDR3 totals 13 residues. The V and J ends lost 3 bases and 5 bases respectively, with 10 bases between them.

This clone was counted a single time. V and J are TRBV5-1 and TRBJ1-2; 11 bases match TRBD1. Germline lookup yields CDR1 SGHRS and CDR2 YFSETQ. With V trimmed by 4 bases and J by 7 bases, 9 bases remained unmatched. CDR3 length: 15 amino acids. CDR3 nucleotide sequence: TGCGCCAGCAGCACAGGACAGGGGGCAGAATTTGGCTACACCTTC. Protein: CASSTGQGAEFGYTF.

The chain couples TRBV6-1 to TRBJ2-7; 8 nucleotides match TRBD2. Germline CDR1 reads MNHNS; CDR2 reads SASEGT. The CDR3 consists of 15 residues. The trim removed 3 bases at V and 2 bases at J, leaving 6 bases unmatched. The CDR3 DNA is TGTGCCAGCAGTGATGATCGGGGGGGCCCCTACGAGCAGTACTTC. This gives the protein CASSDDRGGPYEQYF.

The rearrangement joins TRBV4-3 to TRBJ2-2, with no clear D. The CDR3 is 15 residues long. Looked up from germline, CDR1 is LGHNA and CDR2 is YSLEER. Trimming took 1 base from V and 1 from J, leaving 7 bases between them. The CDR3 loop reads CASSQGLLNTGELFF. In nucleotides, the CDR3 is TGCGCCAGCAGCCAAGGACTGTTGAACACCGGGGAGCTGTTTTTT.

This clone occurred a few times. The rearrangement uses TRBV3-1 (or the pseudogene TRBV3-2) and TRBJ1-5; D is possibly TRBD1 (6 bases). Germline CDR1 reads LGHDT; CDR2 reads YNNKEL (reference sequence). The CDR3 extends over 15 amino acids. V lost 6 bases, J lost 1 base, and 13 bases lay in between. CDR3 protein: CASRPMGASNQPQHF. In DNA, the CDR3 is TGTGCCAGCAGACCTATGGGGGCAAGCAATCAGCCCCAGCATTTT.

This clone was counted a few times. This sequence joins TRBV6-2 or TRBV6-3 and TRBJ2-2; possible D gene TRBD1, 5 bases. Trimming took off 2 bases at V and 5 bases at J, with 12 bases between the two ends. The germline V gene encodes CDR1 MNHEY and CDR2 SVGEGT. This CDR3 spans 15 amino acids. Written as DNA, the CDR3 is TGTGCCAGCAGTTACGCAGGGATTTGGACCGGGGAGCTGTTTTTT. Translated, it gives CASSYAGIWTGELFF.